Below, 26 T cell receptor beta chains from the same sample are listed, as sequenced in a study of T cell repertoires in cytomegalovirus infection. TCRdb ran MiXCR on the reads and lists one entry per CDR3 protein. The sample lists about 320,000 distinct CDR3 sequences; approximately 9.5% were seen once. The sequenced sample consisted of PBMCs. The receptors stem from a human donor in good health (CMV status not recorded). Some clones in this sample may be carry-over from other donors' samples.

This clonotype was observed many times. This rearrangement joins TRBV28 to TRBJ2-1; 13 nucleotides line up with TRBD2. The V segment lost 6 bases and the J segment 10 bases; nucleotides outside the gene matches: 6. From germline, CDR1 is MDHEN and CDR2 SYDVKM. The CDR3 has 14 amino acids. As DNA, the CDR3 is TGTGCCAGCAGAAGGACTAGCGGGAGCCGGGAGCAGTTCTTC. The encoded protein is CASRRTSGSREQFF. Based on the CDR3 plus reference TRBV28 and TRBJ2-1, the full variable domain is DVKVTQSSRYLVKRTGEKVFLECVQDMDHENMFWYRQDPGLGLRLIYFSYDVKMKEKGDIPEGYSVSREKKERFSLILESASTNQTSMYLCASRRTSGSREQFFGPGTRLTVL.

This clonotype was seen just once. Here the CDR3 DNA reads TGCAGCGATACTTCGACTAGCGGGGGAAACAATGAGCAGTTCTTC. It yields the protein CSDTSTSGGNNEQFF. The rearrangement uses TRBV29-1 and TRBJ2-1; 12 nucleotides agree with TRBD2. Germline loops: CDR1 SQVTM, CDR2 ANQGSEA. Trimming at V came to 7 bases and at J to 5 bases, leaving 9 bases not matched to a gene. CDR3 length equals 15 residues.

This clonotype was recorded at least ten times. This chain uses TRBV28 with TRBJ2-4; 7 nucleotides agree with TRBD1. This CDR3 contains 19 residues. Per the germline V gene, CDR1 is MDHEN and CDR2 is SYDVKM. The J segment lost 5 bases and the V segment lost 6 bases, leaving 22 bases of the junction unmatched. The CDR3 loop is CASSPVLGAKGQTQNIQYF. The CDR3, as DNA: TGTGCCAGCAGCCCAGTTTTAGGGGCAAAGGGACAGACCCAAAACATTCAGTACTTC. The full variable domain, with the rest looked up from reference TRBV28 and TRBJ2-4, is DVKVTQSSRYLVKRTGEKVFLECVQDMDHENMFWYRQDPGLGLRLIYFSYDVKMKEKGDIPEGYSVSREKKERFSLILESASTNQTSMYLCASSPVLGAKGQTQNIQYFGAGTRLSVL.

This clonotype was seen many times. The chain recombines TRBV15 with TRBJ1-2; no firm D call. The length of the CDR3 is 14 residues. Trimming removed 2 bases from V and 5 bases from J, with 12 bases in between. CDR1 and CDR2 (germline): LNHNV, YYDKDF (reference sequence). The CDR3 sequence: CATSRWEAEYGYTF. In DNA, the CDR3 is TGTGCCACCAGCAGATGGGAGGCGGAATATGGCTACACCTTC.

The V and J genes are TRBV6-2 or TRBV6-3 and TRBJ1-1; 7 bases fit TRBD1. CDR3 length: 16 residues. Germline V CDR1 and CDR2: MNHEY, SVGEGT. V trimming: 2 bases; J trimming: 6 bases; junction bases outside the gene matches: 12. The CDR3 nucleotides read TGTGCCAGCAGTTACCCAACTCCTGGACAGGTTTCTGAAGCTTTCTTT. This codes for CASSYPTPGQVSEAFF.

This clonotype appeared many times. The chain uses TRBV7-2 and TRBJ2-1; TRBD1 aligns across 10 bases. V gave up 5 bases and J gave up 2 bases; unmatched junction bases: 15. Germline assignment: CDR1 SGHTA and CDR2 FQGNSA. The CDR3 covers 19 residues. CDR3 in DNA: TGTGCCAGCAGCCCCCGACAGGGGGCCTTGCGGGGCGCCTACAATGAGCAGTTCTTC. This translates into CASSPRQGALRGAYNEQFF.

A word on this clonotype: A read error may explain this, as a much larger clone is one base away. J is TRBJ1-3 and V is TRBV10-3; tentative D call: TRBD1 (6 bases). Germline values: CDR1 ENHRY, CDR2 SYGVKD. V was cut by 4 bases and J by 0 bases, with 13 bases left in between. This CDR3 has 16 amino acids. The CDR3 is CAISVPGQTSGNTIYF. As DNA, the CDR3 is TGTGCCATCAGTGTCCCGGGACAAACCTCTGGAAACACCATATATTTT.

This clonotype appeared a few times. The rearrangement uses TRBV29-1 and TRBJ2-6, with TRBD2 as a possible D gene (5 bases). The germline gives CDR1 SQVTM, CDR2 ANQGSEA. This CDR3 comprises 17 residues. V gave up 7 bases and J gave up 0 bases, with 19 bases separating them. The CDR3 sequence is CSALAGLTYSGANVLTF. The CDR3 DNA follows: TGCAGCGCTCTCGCGGGCCTAACATACTCTGGGGCCAACGTCCTGACTTTC.

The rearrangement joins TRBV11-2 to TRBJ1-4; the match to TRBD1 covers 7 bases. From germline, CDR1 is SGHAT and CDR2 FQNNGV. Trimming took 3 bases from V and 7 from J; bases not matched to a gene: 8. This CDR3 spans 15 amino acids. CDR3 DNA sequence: TGTGCCAGCAGCTTGGGGACAGTAATGACTGAAAAACTGTTTTTT. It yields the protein CASSLGTVMTEKLFF.

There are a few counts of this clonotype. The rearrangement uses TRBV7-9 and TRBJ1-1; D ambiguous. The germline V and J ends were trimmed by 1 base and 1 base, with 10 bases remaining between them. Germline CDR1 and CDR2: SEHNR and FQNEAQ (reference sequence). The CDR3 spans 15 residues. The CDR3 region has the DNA TGTGCCAGCAGCTTAGATGGCAACAAGAACACTGAAGCTTTCTTT. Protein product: CASSLDGNKNTEAFF.

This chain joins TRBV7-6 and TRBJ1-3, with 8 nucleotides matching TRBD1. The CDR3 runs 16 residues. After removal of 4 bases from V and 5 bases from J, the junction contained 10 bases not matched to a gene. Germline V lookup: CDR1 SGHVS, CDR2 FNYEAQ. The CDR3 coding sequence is TGTGCCAGCAGCTCTGGGACAGGCGCCAAGAGAAACACCATATATTTT. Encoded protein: CASSSGTGAKRNTIYF.

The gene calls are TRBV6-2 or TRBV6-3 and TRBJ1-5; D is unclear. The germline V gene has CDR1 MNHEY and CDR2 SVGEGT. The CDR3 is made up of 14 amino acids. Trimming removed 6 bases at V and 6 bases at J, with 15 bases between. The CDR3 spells CASSWTAPAQPQHF. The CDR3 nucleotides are TGTGCCAGCAGCTGGACGGCTCCGGCTCAGCCCCAGCATTTT.

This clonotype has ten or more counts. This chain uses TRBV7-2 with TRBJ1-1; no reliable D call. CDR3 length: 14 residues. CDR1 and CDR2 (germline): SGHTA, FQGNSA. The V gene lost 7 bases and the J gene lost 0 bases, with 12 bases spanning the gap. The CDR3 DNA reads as TGTGCCAGCATTTCAGGTCTCATGAACACTGAAGCTTTCTTT. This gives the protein CASISGLMNTEAFF. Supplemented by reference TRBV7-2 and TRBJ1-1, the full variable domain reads GAGVSQSPSNKVTEKGKDVELRCDPISGHTALYWYRQSLGQGLEFLIYFQGNSAPDKSGLPSDRFSAERTGGSVSTLTIQRTQQEDSAVYLCASISGLMNTEAFFGQGTRLTVV.

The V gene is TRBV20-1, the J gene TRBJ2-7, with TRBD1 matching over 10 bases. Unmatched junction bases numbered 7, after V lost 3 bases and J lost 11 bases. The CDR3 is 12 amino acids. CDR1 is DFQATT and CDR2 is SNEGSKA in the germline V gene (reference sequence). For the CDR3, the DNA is TGCAGTGCTAGTTTACAAGGGACAGGGGAGTACTTC. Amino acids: CSASLQGTGEYF.

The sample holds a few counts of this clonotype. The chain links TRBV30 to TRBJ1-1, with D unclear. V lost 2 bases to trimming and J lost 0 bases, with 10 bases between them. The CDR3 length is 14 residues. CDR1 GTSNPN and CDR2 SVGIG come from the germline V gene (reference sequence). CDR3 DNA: TGTGCCTGGAGTTGGCAAACCCTGAACACTGAAGCTTTCTTT. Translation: CAWSWQTLNTEAFF.

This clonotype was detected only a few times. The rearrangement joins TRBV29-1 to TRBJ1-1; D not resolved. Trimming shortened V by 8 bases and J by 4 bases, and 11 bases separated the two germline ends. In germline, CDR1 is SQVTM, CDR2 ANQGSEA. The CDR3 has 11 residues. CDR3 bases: TGCAGCCTCGGATCGGGCACTGAAGCTTTCTTT. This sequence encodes CSLGSGTEAFF.

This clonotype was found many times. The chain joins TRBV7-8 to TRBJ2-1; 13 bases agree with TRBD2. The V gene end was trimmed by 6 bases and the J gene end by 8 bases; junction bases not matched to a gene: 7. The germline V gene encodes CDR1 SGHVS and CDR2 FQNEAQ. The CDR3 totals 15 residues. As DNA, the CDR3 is TGTGCCAGCAGAGCAACTAGCGGGAGGGCCGATGAGCAGTTCTTC. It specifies CASRATSGRADEQFF.

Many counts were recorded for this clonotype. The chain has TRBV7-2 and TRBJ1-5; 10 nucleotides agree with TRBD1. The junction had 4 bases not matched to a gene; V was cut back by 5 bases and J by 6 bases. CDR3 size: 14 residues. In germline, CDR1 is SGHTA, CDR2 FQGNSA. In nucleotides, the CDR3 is TGTGCCAGCAGCAGCCGGGACAGGGGTCAGCCCCAGCATTTT. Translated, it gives CASSSRDRGQPQHF. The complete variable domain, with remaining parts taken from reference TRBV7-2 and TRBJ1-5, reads GAGVSQSPSNKVTEKGKDVELRCDPISGHTALYWYRQSLGQGLEFLIYFQGNSAPDKSGLPSDRFSAERTGGSVSTLTIQRTQQEDSAVYLCASSSRDRGQPQHFGDGTRLSIL.

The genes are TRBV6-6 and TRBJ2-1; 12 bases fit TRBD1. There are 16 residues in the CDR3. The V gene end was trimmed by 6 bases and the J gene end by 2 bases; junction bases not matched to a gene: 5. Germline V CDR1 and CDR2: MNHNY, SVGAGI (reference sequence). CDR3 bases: TGTGCCAGCAGCCGGGGACAGGGGGCGACCTACAATGAGCAGTTCTTC. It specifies CASSRGQGATYNEQFF.

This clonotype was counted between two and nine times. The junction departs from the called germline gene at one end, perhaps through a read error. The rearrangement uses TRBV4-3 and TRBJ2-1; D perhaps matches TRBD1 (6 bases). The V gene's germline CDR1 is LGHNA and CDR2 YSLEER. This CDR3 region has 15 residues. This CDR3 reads CASSQDKSLPGQGLF. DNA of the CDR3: TGCGCCAGCAGCCAAGATAAATCTTTACCGGGACAAGGGCTCTTC.

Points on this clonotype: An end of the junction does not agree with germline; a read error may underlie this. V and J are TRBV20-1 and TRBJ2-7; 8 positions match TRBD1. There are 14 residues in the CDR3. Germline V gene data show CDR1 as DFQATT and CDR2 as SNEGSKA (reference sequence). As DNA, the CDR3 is TGCAGTGCTCGAGACCCCACAGGGGGCTACGAGCAGTACTTC. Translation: CSARDPTGGYEQYF.

The CDR3 reads CASSYSNIGSYEQYF. For the CDR3, the DNA is TGTGCCAGCAGTTACTCGAATATAGGGTCTTACGAGCAGTACTTC. The chain has TRBV6-5 and TRBJ2-7; no clear D. CDR3 length equals 15 residues. Trimming cost V 0 bases and J 4 bases, with 13 bases left between them. CDR1 MNHEY and CDR2 SVGAGI come from the germline V gene.

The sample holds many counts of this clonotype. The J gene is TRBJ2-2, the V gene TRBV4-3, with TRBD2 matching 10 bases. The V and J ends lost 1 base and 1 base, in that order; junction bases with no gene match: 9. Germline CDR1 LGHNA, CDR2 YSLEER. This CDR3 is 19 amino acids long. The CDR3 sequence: CASSQGAGGTLRNTGELFF. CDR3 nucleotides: TGCGCCAGCAGCCAAGGAGCGGGGGGGACCCTAAGGAACACCGGGGAGCTGTTTTTT.

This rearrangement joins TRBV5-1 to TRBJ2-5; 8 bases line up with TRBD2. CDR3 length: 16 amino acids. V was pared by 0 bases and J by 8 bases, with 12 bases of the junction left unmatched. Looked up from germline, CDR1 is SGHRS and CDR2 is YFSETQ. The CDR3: CASSLAFSGGLDTQYF. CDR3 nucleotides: TGCGCCAGCAGCTTGGCATTCAGCGGGGGTTTGGATACCCAGTACTTC.

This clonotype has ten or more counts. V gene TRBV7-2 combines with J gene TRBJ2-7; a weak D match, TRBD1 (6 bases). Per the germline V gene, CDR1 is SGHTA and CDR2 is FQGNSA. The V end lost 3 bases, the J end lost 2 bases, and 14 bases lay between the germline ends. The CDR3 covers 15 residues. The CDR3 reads CASSFLGTLAYEQYF. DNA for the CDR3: TGTGCCAGCAGCTTCCTCGGGACACTAGCCTACGAGCAGTACTTC.

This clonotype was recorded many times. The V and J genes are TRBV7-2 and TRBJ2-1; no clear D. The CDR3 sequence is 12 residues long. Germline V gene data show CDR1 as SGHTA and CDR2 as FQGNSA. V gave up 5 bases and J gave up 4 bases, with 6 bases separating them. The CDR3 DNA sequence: TGTGCCAGCAGCCAATATTACAATGAGCAGTTCTTC. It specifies CASSQYYNEQFF.